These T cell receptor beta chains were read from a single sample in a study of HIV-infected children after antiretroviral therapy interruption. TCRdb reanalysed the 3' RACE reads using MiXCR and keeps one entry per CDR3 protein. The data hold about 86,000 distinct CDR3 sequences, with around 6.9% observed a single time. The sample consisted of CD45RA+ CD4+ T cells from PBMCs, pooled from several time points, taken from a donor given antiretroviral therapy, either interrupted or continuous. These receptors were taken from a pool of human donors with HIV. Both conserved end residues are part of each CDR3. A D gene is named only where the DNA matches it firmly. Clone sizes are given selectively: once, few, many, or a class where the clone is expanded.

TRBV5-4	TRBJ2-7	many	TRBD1	TGTGCCACCAACGACAGGGTTAGCTACGAGCAGTACTTC	CATNDRVSYEQYF
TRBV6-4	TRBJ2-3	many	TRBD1	TGTGCCAGCAGTGACAGGGGGCAAGGAGATACGCAGTATTTT	CASSDRGQGDTQYF
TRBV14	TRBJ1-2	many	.	TGTGCCAGCAGCCAACATACAGCGTACTATGGCTACACCTTC	CASSQHTAYYGYTF
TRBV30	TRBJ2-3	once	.	TGTGCCTGGGCCCGTTCCCGATCAGGGGTGGTCACAGATACGCAGTATTTT	CAWARSRSGVVTDTQYF
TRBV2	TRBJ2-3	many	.	TGTGCCAGCAGTGCCCACCGCCTCAGCGGGCTCACAGATACGCAGTATTTT	CASSAHRLSGLTDTQYF
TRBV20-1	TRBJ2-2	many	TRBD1	TGCAGTGCTCCGGGACAGGGGGCCCCCGGGGAGCTGTTTTTT	CSAPGQGAPGELFF
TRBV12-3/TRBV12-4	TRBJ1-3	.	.	TGTGCCAGCAGCCAAGGGACCCCAGCTGCTGGAAACACCATATATTTT	CASSQGTPAAGNTIYF
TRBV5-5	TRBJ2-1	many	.	TGTGCCAGCAGCTTGAGAGGTGACAGGCAGTTCGGGCAGTTCTTC	CASSLRGDRQFGQFF
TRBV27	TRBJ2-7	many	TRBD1	TGTGCCAGCAGGGGGACAGGGAGGGACGAGCAGTACTTC	CASRGTGRDEQYF
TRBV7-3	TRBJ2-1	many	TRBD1	TGTGCCAGCAGCATTGGGACAGGGGGCAGTGAGCAGTTCTTC	CASSIGTGGSEQFF
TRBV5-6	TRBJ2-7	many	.	TGTGCCAGCAGCCCCGCGAATCAAAGGGAGCAGTACTTC	CASSPANQREQYF
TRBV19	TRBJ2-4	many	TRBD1	TGTGCCTCGTCAAAGATAATCGGGACAGAACTAGCCAAAAACATTCAGTACTTC	CASSKIIGTELAKNIQYF
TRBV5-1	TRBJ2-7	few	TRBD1	TGCGCCAGCAGCAAAGGACAGGGCCAGGACTTC	CASSKGQGQDF
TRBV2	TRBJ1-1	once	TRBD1	TGTGCCAGCGGAGAGCAGGGGGTTCACACTGAAGCTTTCTTT	CASGEQGVHTEAFF
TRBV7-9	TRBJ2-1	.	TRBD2	TGTGCCAGCAGCTTCCGGACTAGCGGGCATGGGGGTGAGCAGTTCTTC	CASSFRTSGHGGEQFF
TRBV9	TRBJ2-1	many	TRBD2	TGTGCCAGCAGCGTAGGGGAGCTAGCGGGAGTGGATGAGCAGTTCTTC	CASSVGELAGVDEQFF
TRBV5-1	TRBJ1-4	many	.	TGCGCCAGCAGGCAGGGCTGGGCTAATGAAAAACTGTTTTTT	CASRQGWANEKLFF
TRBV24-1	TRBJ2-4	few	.	TGTGCCACCAGTGATTCAACAGGACCTTCGGGCATTCAGTACTTC	CATSDSTGPSGIQYF
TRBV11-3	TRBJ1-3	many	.	TGTGCCAGCAGCTTAGATATGGGACTTCGCATATATTTT	CASSLDMGLRIYF
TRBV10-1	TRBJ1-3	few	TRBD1	TGCGCCAGCAGCGGGGACAGGGGGCAGATTTCTGGAAACACCATATATTTT	CASSGDRGQISGNTIYF
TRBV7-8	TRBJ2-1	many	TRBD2	TGTGCCAGCAGCTTAAGGACTAGCGGGAGTATTCGGTTCTTC	CASSLRTSGSIRFF
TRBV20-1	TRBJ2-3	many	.	TGCAGTGCTATCGAAGGGGTTGCCACAGATACGCAGTATTTT	CSAIEGVATDTQYF
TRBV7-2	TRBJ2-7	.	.	TGTGCCAGCAGCTTAGATTACGCCGGCTACGAGCAGTACTTC	CASSLDYAGYEQYF
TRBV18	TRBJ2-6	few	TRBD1	TGTGCCAGCGAGCGGGACAGGGCTATCTCTGGGGCCAACGTCCTGACTTTC	CASERDRAISGANVLTF
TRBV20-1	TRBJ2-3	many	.	TGCAGTGCTAGGGTGGGAGGAGGCACAGATACGCAGTATTTT	CSARVGGGTDTQYF
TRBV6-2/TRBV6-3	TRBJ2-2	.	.	TGTGCCAGCAGTTACGGGGTAGAGAACACCGGGGAGCTGTTTTTT	CASSYGVENTGELFF
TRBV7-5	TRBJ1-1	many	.	.	CISVPEASIDRSLANTEAFF
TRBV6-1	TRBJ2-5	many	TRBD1	TGTGCCAGCAGCTTGACAGGGCTCCAAGAGACCCAGTACTTC	CASSLTGLQETQYF
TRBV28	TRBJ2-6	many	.	TGTGCCAGCAGTTTAAGCAGCTCTGGGGCCAACGTCCTGACTTTC	CASSLSSSGANVLTF
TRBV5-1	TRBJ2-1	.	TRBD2	TGCGCCAGCAGCTCCCGACGTGGTAGCGGGGGGAGATGGGCTTCCAATGAGCAGTTCTTC	CASSSRRGSGGRWASNEQFF
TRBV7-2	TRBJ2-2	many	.	TGTGCCAGCAGCTTAGGCCCAGCGACAAGAATCGGGGAGCTGTTTTTT	CASSLGPATRIGELFF